A single sample is the source of the 5 T cell receptor beta chains below, sequenced in a study of T cell repertoires in cytomegalovirus infection (dated by TCRdb to between 2018 and 2020). Their recognized antigens are unknown. This sample's treatment or condition label indicates: in vitro stimulation with specific CMV peptide epitopes to enrich CMV-specific T cells. The listed sequencing device is Illumina HiSeq 1500. The public reads were run again by TCRdb, first through fastp at Q25 and then through MiXCR, and only productive beta chains were kept. One record per CDR3 amino acid sequence lists the most common genes and DNA. A total of roughly 180,000 distinct CDR3 sequences appear in this sample, roughly 22% of them only once. The ten largest make up about 25% of the sample. The sample here was CD8+ T cells from cultured PBMCs, taken from culture after CMV antigen stimulation. All receptors come from a human donor in good health (CMV status not recorded). Some clones in this sample may be carry-over from other donors' samples.

The chain is built from TRBV7-6 and TRBJ2-2, with D possibly being TRBD1 (6 bases). The CDR3 has 16 amino acids. With 5 bases removed from V and 5 bases from J, the gap between germline ends came to 18 bases. Per the germline V gene, CDR1 is SGHVS and CDR2 is FNYEAQ. The CDR3 spells CASSPNRGFGTGELFF. CDR3 sequence (DNA): TGTGCCAGCAGCCCCAATAGGGGGTTTGGAACCGGGGAGCTGTTTTTT.

The chain uses TRBV4-1 and TRBJ1-1; D perhaps matches TRBD1 (5 bases). In germline, CDR1 is MGHRA, CDR2 YSYEKL. V lost 2 bases to trimming and J lost 4 bases, with 23 bases between them. The CDR3 has 18 residues. The CDR3 region is CASSQNWRGAALGTEAFF. In DNA, the CDR3 is TGCGCCAGCAGCCAAAATTGGAGAGGGGCAGCATTGGGCACTGAAGCTTTCTTT.

The V call is TRBV12-3 or TRBV12-4, the J call TRBJ1-2; 7 nucleotides line up with TRBD1. The CDR3 loop spans 13 amino acids. V lost 7 bases to trimming and J lost 5 bases; unmatched junction nucleotides: 7. The CDR3 loop reads CASTYRGGYGYTF. In DNA form, the CDR3 reads TGTGCCAGCACTTACAGGGGAGGTTATGGCTACACCTTC.

J is TRBJ1-6 and V is TRBV7-6; possible D gene TRBD1, 5 bases. This CDR3 has 16 amino acids. Germline CDR1 SGHVS, CDR2 FNYEAQ. V was clipped by 5 bases and J by 4 bases, with 15 bases between them. CDR3 amino acids: CASSVSGTDYNSPLHF. The CDR3, as DNA: TGTGCCAGCAGCGTATCCGGGACGGATTATAATTCACCCCTCCACTTT. The variable domain in full, with the rest retrieved from reference TRBV7-6 and TRBJ1-6, is GAGVSQSPRYKVTKRGQDVALRCDPISGHVSLYWYRQALGQGPEFLTYFNYEAQQDKSGLPNDRFSAERPEGSISTLTIQRTEQRDSAMYRCASSVSGTDYNSPLHFGNGTRLTVT.

This clonotype showed up many times. The V call is TRBV6-4, the J call TRBJ2-3; 8 bases fit TRBD2. The CDR3 loop spans 15 amino acids. V shed 4 bases, J shed 5 bases, and the junction held 8 bases outside the gene matches. Per the germline V gene, CDR1 is MRHNA and CDR2 is SNTAGT. CDR3 DNA sequence: TGTGCCAGCAGTGTGCGAGCGGGGGATCAAGATACGCAGTATTTT. Translation: CASSVRAGDQDTQYF.